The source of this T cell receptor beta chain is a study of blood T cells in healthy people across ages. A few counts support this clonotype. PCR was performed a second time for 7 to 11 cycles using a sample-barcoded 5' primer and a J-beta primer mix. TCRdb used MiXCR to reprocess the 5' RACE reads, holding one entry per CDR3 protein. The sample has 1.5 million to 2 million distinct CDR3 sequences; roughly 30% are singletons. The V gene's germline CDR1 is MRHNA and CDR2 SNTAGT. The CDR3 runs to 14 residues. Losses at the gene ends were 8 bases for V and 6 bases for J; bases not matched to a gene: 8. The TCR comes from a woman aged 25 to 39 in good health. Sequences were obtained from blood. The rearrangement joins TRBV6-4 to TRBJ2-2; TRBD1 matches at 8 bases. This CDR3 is CASRATGAAGELFF. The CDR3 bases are TGTGCCAGCCGTGCGACAGGGGCCGCCGGGGAGCTGTTTTTT.